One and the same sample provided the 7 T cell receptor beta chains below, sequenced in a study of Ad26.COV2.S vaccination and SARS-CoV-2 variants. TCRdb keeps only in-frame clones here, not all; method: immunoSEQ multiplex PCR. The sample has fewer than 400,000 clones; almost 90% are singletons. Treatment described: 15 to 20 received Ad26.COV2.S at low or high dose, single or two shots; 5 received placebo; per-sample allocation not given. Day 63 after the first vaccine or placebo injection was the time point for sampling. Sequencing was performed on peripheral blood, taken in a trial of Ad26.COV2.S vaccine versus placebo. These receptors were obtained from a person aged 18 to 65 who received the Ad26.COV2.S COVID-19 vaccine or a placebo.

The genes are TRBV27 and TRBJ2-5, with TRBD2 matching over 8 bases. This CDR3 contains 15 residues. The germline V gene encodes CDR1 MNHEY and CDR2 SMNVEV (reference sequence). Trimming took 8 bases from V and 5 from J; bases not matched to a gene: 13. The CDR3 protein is CASCSLGGAGETQYF. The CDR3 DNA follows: TGTGCCAGCTGTTCCCTCGGGGGGGCGGGGGAGACCCAGTACTTC.

This CDR3 reads CASSLTSLAGEDTQYF. In DNA form, the CDR3 reads TGTGCCAGCAGCCTCACATCACTAGCGGGGGAAGATACGCAGTATTTT. V is TRBV7-2 and J is TRBJ2-3; 11 positions agree with TRBD2. The germline CDR1 and CDR2 sequences are SGHTA and FQGNSA. This CDR3 has 16 residues. J lost 5 bases, V lost 5 bases, and 9 bases had no gene match.

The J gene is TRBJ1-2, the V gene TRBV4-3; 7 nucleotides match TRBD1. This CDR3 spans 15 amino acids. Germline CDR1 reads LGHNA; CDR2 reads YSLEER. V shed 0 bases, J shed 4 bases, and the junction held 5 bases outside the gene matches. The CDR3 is CASSQERGLGYGYTF. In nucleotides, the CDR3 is TGCGCCAGCAGCCAAGAAAGGGGGCTGGGCTATGGCTACACCTTC.

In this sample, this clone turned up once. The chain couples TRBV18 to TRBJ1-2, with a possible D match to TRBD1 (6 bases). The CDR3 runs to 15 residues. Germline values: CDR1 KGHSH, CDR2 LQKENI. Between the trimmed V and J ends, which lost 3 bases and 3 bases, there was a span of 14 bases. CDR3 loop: CASSPLQGAHYGYTF. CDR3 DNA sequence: TGTGCCAGCTCACCTCTACAGGGTGCTCACTATGGCTACACCTTC.

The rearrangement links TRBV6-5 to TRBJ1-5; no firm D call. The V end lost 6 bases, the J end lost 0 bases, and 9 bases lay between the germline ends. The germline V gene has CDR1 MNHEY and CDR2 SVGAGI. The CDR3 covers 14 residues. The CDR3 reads CASRSVNSNQPQHF. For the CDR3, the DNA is TGTGCCAGCAGGTCGGTGAATAGCAATCAGCCCCAGCATTTT.

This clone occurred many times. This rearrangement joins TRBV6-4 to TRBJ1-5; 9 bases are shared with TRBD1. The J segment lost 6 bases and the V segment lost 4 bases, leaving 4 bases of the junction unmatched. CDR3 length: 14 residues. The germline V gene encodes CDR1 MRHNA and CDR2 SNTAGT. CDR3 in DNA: TGTGCCAGCAGTGCGGGACAGGGTGGTCAGCCCCAGCATTTT. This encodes CASSAGQGGQPQHF.

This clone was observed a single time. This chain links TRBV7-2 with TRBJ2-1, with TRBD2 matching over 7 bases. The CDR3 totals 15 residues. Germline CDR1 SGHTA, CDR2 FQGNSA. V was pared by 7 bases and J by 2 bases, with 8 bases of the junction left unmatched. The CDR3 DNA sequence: TGTGCCAGCACACCCGGGGGGAAGACCTACAATGAGCAGTTCTTC. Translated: CASTPGGKTYNEQFF.